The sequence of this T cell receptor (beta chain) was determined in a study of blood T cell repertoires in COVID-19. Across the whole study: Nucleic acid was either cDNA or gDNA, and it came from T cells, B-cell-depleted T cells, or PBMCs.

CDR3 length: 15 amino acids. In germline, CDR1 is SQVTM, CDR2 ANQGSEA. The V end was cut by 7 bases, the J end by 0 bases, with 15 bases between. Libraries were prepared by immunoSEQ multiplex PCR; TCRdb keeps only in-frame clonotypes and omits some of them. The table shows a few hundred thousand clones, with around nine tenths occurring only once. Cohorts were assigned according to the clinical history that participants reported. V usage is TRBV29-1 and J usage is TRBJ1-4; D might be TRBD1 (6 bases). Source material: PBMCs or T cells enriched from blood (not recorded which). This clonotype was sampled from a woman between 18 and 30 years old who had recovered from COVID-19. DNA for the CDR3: TGCAGCGCCGGGGGGCAATTTGCAACTAATGAAAAACTGTTTTTT. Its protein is CSAGGQFATNEKLFF.